This T cell receptor beta chain was identified in a study of early T cells in non-severe SARS-CoV-2 infection. Via MiXCR, TCRdb re-called the 5' RACE reads, giving one row per CDR3 protein. The profile shows 55,000 to 75,000 distinct CDR3 sequences, approximately 12% of them singletons. CDR3 length: 12 amino acids. The V and J ends lost 6 bases and 4 bases respectively, with 12 bases between them. Per germline, CDR1 DFQATT and CDR2 SNEGSKA (reference sequence). For this clonotype: Given a much more abundant clone one base away, this may be a read error.

This chain links TRBV20-1 with TRBJ1-1; no reliable D call. Input material: whole blood. This sequence originates from an adult who was a healthcare worker with PCR-confirmed SARS-CoV-2 infection or an uninfected control (not recorded which). The CDR3 DNA reads as TGCAGTGCCGCCCTGTACACCACTGAAGCTTTCTTT. Amino acids: CSAALYTTEAFF.